The next 30 T cell receptor beta chains were all read from a single sample in a study of graft-versus-host responses after intestinal transplantation. TCRdb's copy holds only in-frame clones and misses some; the assay was immunoSEQ multiplex PCR. The sample shows about 110,000 clones, roughly 95% of them seen only once. Their antigens are not known. Source: unstimulated CD8+ T cells sorted from spleen or lymph node cells, taken before intestinal transplant. The receptor set was obtained from a human donor who received an intestinal transplant.

The CDR3 sequence: CASSAGAGEAFF. The CDR3 coding sequence is TGTGCCAGCAGCGCCGGAGCAGGTGAAGCTTTCTTT. The chain employs TRBV9 and TRBJ1-1; D uncertain. This CDR3 comprises 12 residues. V dropped 3 bases and J dropped 7 bases, with 10 bases sitting between them. Germline assignment: CDR1 SGDLS and CDR2 YYNGEE.

V gene TRBV28 combines with J gene TRBJ1-1; unclear D gene. Looked up from germline, CDR1 is MDHEN and CDR2 is SYDVKM. This CDR3 contains 14 residues. Trimming shortened V by 5 bases and J by 0 bases, and 10 bases separated the two germline ends. CDR3 bases: TGTGCCAGCAGTATGTGGGGATTGAACACTGAAGCTTTCTTT. Its protein product is CASSMWGLNTEAFF. Combining the CDR3 with reference TRBV28 and TRBJ1-1 gives the whole variable domain DVKVTQSSRYLVKRTGEKVFLECVQDMDHENMFWYRQDPGLGLRLIYFSYDVKMKEKGDIPEGYSVSREKKERFSLILESASTNQTSMYLCASSMWGLNTEAFFGQGTRLTVV.

The chain couples TRBV9 to TRBJ1-5; D is unresolved. CDR1 is SGDLS, CDR2 YYNGEE, per germline. The CDR3 loop spans 15 amino acids. V gave up 4 bases and J gave up 0 bases, with 11 bases separating them. CDR3 DNA: TGTGCCAGCAGCCCATACGGAGGTAGCAATCAGCCCCAGCATTTT. The encoded protein is CASSPYGGSNQPQHF. Using reference TRBV9 and TRBJ1-5 for the parts outside the CDR3, the full variable domain is DSGVTQTPKHLITATGQRVTLRCSPRSGDLSVYWYQQSLDQGLQFLIQYYNGEERAKGNILERFSAQQFPDLHSELNLSSLELGDSALYFCASSPYGGSNQPQHFGDGTRLSIL.

The chain is built from TRBV7-9 and TRBJ1-2; D is unresolved. Between the trimmed V and J ends, which lost 2 bases and 8 bases, there was a span of 12 bases. The CDR3 is 13 residues long. Germline V gene sequence: CDR1 SEHNR, CDR2 FQNEAQ (reference sequence). In DNA, the CDR3 is TGTGCCAGCAGCTTAATGCCTTCGGTGGGCTACACCTTC. Translation gives CASSLMPSVGYTF.

The chain combines TRBV29-1 with TRBJ2-7, with 7 bases aligning to TRBD1. Per germline, CDR1 SQVTM and CDR2 ANQGSEA. This CDR3 has 12 amino acids. V lost 6 bases to trimming and J lost 6 bases; unmatched junction nucleotides: 8. CDR3 coding DNA: TGCAGCGTCCGACAGGGCATGGGCGAGCAGTACTTC. It is translated as CSVRQGMGEQYF.

This sequence joins TRBV9 and TRBJ2-7; D might be TRBD2 (5 bases). The CDR3 has 15 residues. Germline assignment: CDR1 SGDLS and CDR2 YYNGEE. Trimming removed 4 bases from V and 6 bases from J, with 20 bases in between. The CDR3 region is CASSPRTPFVGEQYF. For the CDR3, the DNA is TGTGCCAGCAGCCCCCGGACTCCCTTTGTAGGCGAGCAGTACTTC.

As for this clone: The same CDR3 also results from other DNA sequences found in this sample. The chain uses TRBV9 and TRBJ1-5; the D is unclear. The CDR3 is made up of 14 amino acids. CDR1 is SGDLS and CDR2 is YYNGEE in the germline V gene. V was cut by 0 bases and J by 0 bases, with 4 bases left in between. The CDR3 is CASSVGVSNQPQHF. CDR3 bases: TGTGCCAGCAGCGTAGGGGTTAGCAATCAGCCCCAGCATTTT.

The chain combines TRBV21-1 with TRBJ2-4; TRBD1 is the table's D call and was not checked against the DNA. TRBV21-1 is annotated as a pseudogene. The CDR3 sequence is 14 residues long. The CDR3 loop reads CASSHRGPQNIQYF. The DNA of the CDR3 is TGTGCCAGCAGCCACAGGGGCCCTCAAAACATTCAGTACTTC.

The genes are TRBV7-3 and TRBJ2-3; D uncertain. Trimming removed 3 bases from V and 0 bases from J, with 10 bases in between. The CDR3 is made up of 15 amino acids. From germline, CDR1 is SGHTA and CDR2 FQGTGA. CDR3 in DNA: TGTGCCAGCAGCTTGGGTCACACTAGCACAGATACGCAGTATTTT. Its translation is CASSLGHTSTDTQYF. Supplemented by reference TRBV7-3 and TRBJ2-3, the full variable domain reads GAGVSQTPSNKVTEKGKYVELRCDPISGHTALYWYRQSLGQGPEFLIYFQGTGAADDSGLPNDRFFAVRPEGSVSTLKIQRTERGDSAVYLCASSLGHTSTDTQYFGPGTRLTVL.

This clone was seen a few times. The chain combines TRBV29-1 with TRBJ1-2; perhaps TRBD1 as D (6 bases). The germline V gene has CDR1 SQVTM and CDR2 ANQGSEA. This CDR3 comprises 11 residues. The ends were cut back, 5 bases at V and 8 bases at J, with 12 bases in the middle. As DNA, the CDR3 is TGCAGCGTTCCGGCAGGGGAGGGCTACACCTTC. Translating it yields CSVPAGEGYTF.

V usage is TRBV11-2 and J usage is TRBJ2-2, with no clear D. The germline V and J ends were trimmed by 1 base and 4 bases, with 4 bases remaining between them. CDR1 and CDR2 from the germline V gene are SGHAT and FQNNGV. This CDR3 is built from 13 residues. The CDR3 DNA sequence: TGTGCCAGCAGCTTAGGGGTCACCGGGGAGCTGTTTTTT. Residues: CASSLGVTGELFF.

CDR3 loop: CASKVPGCCQPQHF. The CDR3 DNA sequence: TGTGCCAGCAAAGTCCCAGGGTGTTGTCAGCCCCAGCATTTT. This chain connects TRBV25-1 to TRBJ1-5; D is possibly TRBD1 (5 bases). V was cut by 7 bases and J by 6 bases, with 16 bases left in between. From germline, CDR1 is MGHDK and CDR2 SYGVNS. The CDR3 has 14 amino acids.

This chain joins TRBV27 and TRBJ2-7; D perhaps matches TRBD1 (6 bases). This CDR3 spans 16 amino acids. Between the trimmed V and J ends, which lost 5 bases and 1 base, there was a span of 18 bases. Germline CDR1 MNHEY, CDR2 SMNVEV (reference sequence). The CDR3 DNA is TGTGCCAGCAGTACGTCAACAGGGATTGGGTCCTACGAGCAGTACTTC. This translates into CASSTSTGIGSYEQYF.

Comment on this clone: One end of the junction fails to match germline, which may point to a read error. The chain recombines TRBV7-6 with TRBJ2-7; possibly TRBD1 or TRBD2 for D (6 bases each). CDR3 size: 15 residues. Germline V gives CDR1 SGHVS, CDR2 FNYEAQ. This CDR3 reads CASSLAAGEAYEQHF. DNA for the CDR3: TGTGCCAGCAGCTTAGCGGCAGGGGAGGCCTACGAGCAGCACTTC.

The chain has TRBV28 and TRBJ2-3; D is perhaps TRBD1 (7 bases). The V and J ends lost 3 bases and 6 bases respectively, with 13 bases between them. The CDR3 has 14 residues. Looked up from germline, CDR1 is MDHEN and CDR2 is SYDVKM. Here the CDR3 DNA reads TGTGCCAGCAGTTTCGCCAGGGGGGAGGATACGCAGTATTTT. Its protein product is CASSFARGEDTQYF.

This chain connects TRBV15 to TRBJ2-5; D unresolved. This CDR3 has 16 amino acids. V lost 2 bases to trimming and J lost 2 bases, with 15 bases between them. Germline V gene sequence: CDR1 LNHNV, CDR2 YYDKDF (reference sequence). The CDR3 loop reads CATSRTYTGVQETQYF. Written as DNA, the CDR3 is TGTGCCACCAGCAGAACTTATACCGGAGTTCAAGAGACCCAGTACTTC.

The chain employs TRBV5-8 and TRBJ2-3; D gene unclear. The length of the CDR3 is 12 residues. CDR1 and CDR2 (germline): SGHTS, YDEGEE. V was pared by 1 base and J by 5 bases, with 5 bases between. The CDR3 coding sequence is TGTGCCAGCAGCTTGTTACGAGATACGCAGTATTTT. It is translated as CASSLLRDTQYF.

The chain joins TRBV19 to TRBJ2-2, with TRBD2 matching over 9 bases. The junction had 6 bases not matched to a gene; V was cut back by 1 base and J by 0 bases. Per germline, CDR1 LNHDA and CDR2 SQIVND (reference sequence). The CDR3 has 18 residues. The CDR3: CASSIGLASGTNTGELFF. In DNA, the CDR3 is TGTGCCAGTAGTATAGGCCTGGCTAGCGGGACGAACACCGGGGAGCTGTTTTTT.

This chain joins TRBV28 and TRBJ2-6, with D possibly TRBD1 on 5 matching bases. Trimming cost V 3 bases and J 0 bases, with 9 bases left between them. The CDR3 extends over 16 amino acids. Germline V gene data show CDR1 as MDHEN and CDR2 as SYDVKM. CDR3 coding DNA: TGTGCCAGCAGTTTGCCTGACAGCTCTGGGGCCAACGTCCTGACTTTC. Translated, it gives CASSLPDSSGANVLTF.

The V and J genes are TRBV4-1 and TRBJ2-2, with 9 bases aligning to TRBD1. Germline CDR1 is MGHRA and CDR2 is YSYEKL. V shed 3 bases and J 7 bases; nucleotides not matched to a gene: 9. The CDR3 totals 16 residues. CDR3 DNA sequence: TGCGCCAGCAGCCACATTAGGACAGGGGAAAACGGGGAGCTGTTTTTT. It specifies CASSHIRTGENGELFF.

The chain recombines TRBV7-6 with TRBJ1-4, with 10 bases matching TRBD1. From germline, CDR1 is SGHVS and CDR2 FNYEAQ. CDR3 length equals 18 residues. V lost 5 bases, J lost 0 bases, and 9 bases stayed unmatched. The CDR3 DNA follows: TGTGCCAGCAGCGCCAGACAGGGGGCTTCTGCAACTAATGAAAAACTGTTTTTT. Its protein is CASSARQGASATNEKLFF.

This chain connects TRBV2 to TRBJ2-7, with D perhaps matching TRBD1 or TRBD2 (5 bases each). The CDR3 is 12 residues long. Between the trimmed V and J ends, which lost 6 bases and 6 bases, there was a span of 12 bases. CDR1 and CDR2 from the germline V gene are SNHLY and FYNNEI. CDR3 nucleotide sequence: TGTGCCAGCAGCGACGGGACCTCCGAGCAGTACTTC. Amino acid sequence: CASSDGTSEQYF.

The chain couples TRBV4-3 to TRBJ2-1; D is ambiguous. CDR1 is LGHNA and CDR2 is YSLEER in the germline V gene. The CDR3 sequence is 13 residues long. V lost 4 bases, J lost 5 bases, and 9 bases lay in between. DNA of the CDR3: TGCGCCAGCAGCCCGCCTGGGGACAATGAGCAGTTCTTC. This sequence encodes CASSPPGDNEQFF.

J is TRBJ1-1 and V is TRBV7-9; D is unclear. V was trimmed by 1 base and J by 0 bases, leaving 6 bases between them. The CDR3 is 14 residues long. CDR1 is SEHNR, CDR2 FQNEAQ, per germline (reference sequence). The CDR3 spells CASSLVGLNTEAFF. The CDR3 nucleotides are TGTGCCAGCAGCTTAGTTGGGTTGAACACTGAAGCTTTCTTT.

The chain uses TRBV11-2 and TRBJ2-7; D unclear. The ends were cut back, 1 base at V and 3 bases at J, with 13 bases in the middle. Germline V gene lookup returns CDR1 SGHAT and CDR2 FQNNGV. This CDR3 spans 15 amino acids. The CDR3 loop reads CASSLGGQTNYEQYF. The CDR3 DNA reads as TGTGCCAGCAGCTTAGGCGGCCAGACGAACTACGAGCAGTACTTC.

This clone showed up just a few times. This sequence joins TRBV5-4 and TRBJ2-7; a possible D gene is TRBD2 (6 bases). CDR3 size: 14 residues. Between the trimmed V and J ends, which lost 0 bases and 3 bases, there was a span of 10 bases. CDR1 SGHNT and CDR2 YYREEE come from the germline V gene (reference sequence). The DNA of the CDR3 is TGTGCCAGCAGCTTGGCGGGAGACTACTACGAGCAGTACTTC. Translation: CASSLAGDYYEQYF.

The gene calls are TRBV13 and TRBJ2-1; 7 bases match TRBD2. CDR1 is PRHDT and CDR2 is FYEKMQ in the germline V gene (reference sequence). This CDR3 is 16 amino acids long. With V trimmed by 5 bases and J by 4 bases, 11 bases remained unmatched. The CDR3 bases are TGTGCCAGCAGCCTAGAGAGTAGCGGGCCATACAATGAGCAGTTCTTC. Protein: CASSLESSGPYNEQFF.

V usage is TRBV7-9 and J usage is TRBJ2-1; D gene uncertain. V was pared by 5 bases and J by 10 bases, with 6 bases between. Looked up from germline, CDR1 is SEHNR and CDR2 is FQNEAQ (reference sequence). The CDR3 has 10 residues. CDR3 region: CASSPPEQFF. The CDR3 nucleotides read TGTGCCAGCAGCCCCCCGGAGCAGTTCTTC.

The chain links TRBV28 to TRBJ2-1, with 14 bases fitting TRBD2. CDR1 MDHEN and CDR2 SYDVKM come from the germline V gene. The CDR3 runs to 14 residues. V lost 8 bases to trimming and J lost 6 bases; unmatched junction nucleotides: 3. The CDR3 reads CASRLAGGFNEQFF. The CDR3 DNA reads TGTGCCAGCCGACTAGCGGGAGGGTTCAATGAGCAGTTCTTC.

The chain has TRBV27 and TRBJ2-5, with D possibly being TRBD1 or TRBD2 (5 bases each). The germline V and J ends were trimmed by 7 bases and 4 bases, with 13 bases remaining between them. The germline CDR1 and CDR2 sequences are MNHEY and SMNVEV (reference sequence). The CDR3 runs 13 residues. CDR3 sequence: CASTSTRGETQYF. In nucleotides, the CDR3 is TGTGCCAGCACTTCTACGAGGGGAGAGACCCAGTACTTC.